Listed below are T cell receptor beta chains from one sample, sequenced in a study of early T cells in non-severe SARS-CoV-2 infection. TCRdb recomputed calls from the 5' RACE reads with MiXCR, one row per CDR3 protein. The profile shows tens of thousands of distinct CDR3 sequences, more than 12% of them singletons. The sequencing input was whole blood. These receptors all stem from an adult who was a healthcare worker with PCR-confirmed SARS-CoV-2 infection or an uninfected control (not recorded which). Each CDR3 is given with its conserved first and last residue. Each record gives: V gene, J gene, clone size, D gene, CDR3 DNA, CDR3 protein. A D gene is named only where the DNA matches it firmly. For some rows the clone size is stated as once, few or many, or as a class when expanded; others skip it.

TRBV28	TRBJ2-7	NA	NA	TGTGCCAGCAGTCCTCACACGGGGAAAAGCTACGAGCAGTACTTC	CASSPHTGKSYEQYF
TRBV10-3	TRBJ1-1	NA	NA	TGTGCCATCAGTGAGGATAGGAGAGAAGCTTTCTTT	CAISEDRREAFF
TRBV10-3	TRBJ1-1	NA	NA	TGTGCCATCAGCTCTGACAGTCCGATGAACACTGAAGCTTTCTTT	CAISSDSPMNTEAFF
TRBV10-1	TRBJ2-7	NA	TRBD1	TGCGCCAGCAGAGACAGGGGTCCCTACGAGCAGTACTTC	CASRDRGPYEQYF
TRBV6-5	TRBJ2-7	few	TRBD2	TGTGCCAGCAGTCCACGGGGATTAGCGGGGTCCTACGAGCAGTACTTC	CASSPRGLAGSYEQYF
TRBV7-2	TRBJ1-1	NA	NA	TGTGCCAGCAGCCCCGGGAGGCCTAACACTGAAGCTTTCTTT	CASSPGRPNTEAFF
TRBV28	TRBJ2-7	few	NA	TGTGCCAGCAGTCCCATGGTAGGGGTCAGGACCTACGAGCAGTACTTC	CASSPMVGVRTYEQYF
TRBV6-2/TRBV6-3	TRBJ2-1	NA	TRBD2	TGTGCCTCCGATCGCGGGAGTTCCTACAATGAGCAGTTCTTC	CASDRGSSYNEQFF
TRBV6-2/TRBV6-3	TRBJ2-7	many	NA	TGTGCCAGCAGTTACGATCGTTCCTACGAGCAGTACTTC	CASSYDRSYEQYF
TRBV12-3/TRBV12-4	TRBJ1-1	NA	NA	TGTGCCAGCAAAGAAGGGTCGGTGAACACTGAAGCTTTCTTT	CASKEGSVNTEAFF
TRBV29-1	TRBJ2-5	few	NA	TGCAGCGTTGAATTGCCGGGTCCGGTAGAGACCCAGTACTTC	CSVELPGPVETQYF
TRBV6-5	TRBJ1-3	many	TRBD1	TGTGCCAGCAGTTACCTAGACCCGGGACAGGGGTACGGAAACACCATATATTTT	CASSYLDPGQGYGNTIYF
TRBV19	TRBJ2-3	few	NA	TGTGCCAGTAGTATAAGAAGGGGGGTGAGCACAGATACGCAGTATTTT	CASSIRRGVSTDTQYF
TRBV4-2	TRBJ1-4	few	TRBD1	TGTGCCAGCAGCCAATTGGGACAGGGGGGCGAAAAACTGTTTTTT	CASSQLGQGGEKLFF
TRBV9	TRBJ2-2	few	TRBD2	TGTGCCAGCAGCGGACTAGCGGGAGGGCCCTCGAGTACCGGGGAGCTGTTTTTT	CASSGLAGGPSSTGELFF
TRBV28	TRBJ1-3	few	NA	TGTGCCAGCAGTTCTCCGGGACTGGGAAACACCATATATTTT	CASSSPGLGNTIYF
TRBV12-3/TRBV12-4	TRBJ1-5	few	TRBD1	TGTGCCAGCAGTAGAGGGACAGGGGGAGCGCGTCAGCCCCAGCATTTT	CASSRGTGGARQPQHF
TRBV12-3/TRBV12-4	TRBJ1-2	few	TRBD1	TGTGCCAGCAGCGGGACAGGGAGGACGAGCGGCTACACCTTC	CASSGTGRTSGYTF